The entry below gives a single T cell receptor beta chain sequence along with its context. Germline V gives CDR1 SEHNR, CDR2 FQNEAQ (reference sequence). The CDR3 extends over 15 amino acids. V lost 2 bases and J lost 3, with 8 bases in between. These data belong to a study of blood T cell repertoires in COVID-19. Turning to the study itself: There were acute and convalescent COVID-19 samples, and they came from the United States, Italy and Spain. T cells, B-cell-depleted T cells, or PBMCs supplied cDNA or gDNA.

Per the original data handling: Amplification of reference gene primers was used by the study to estimate nucleated cell counts. The table came from immunoSEQ multiplex PCR; TCRdb's copy has only in-frame clones and leaves some out. D and trimming come from the DNA, and the V and J calls and clone size come from that table. The sample carries roughly 200,000 clones, 76% recorded once. Input material: peripheral blood. The clonotype originates from a woman aged 50 to 60 with active or convalescent COVID-19. The chain combines TRBV7-9 with TRBJ2-6; D is possibly TRBD1 (5 bases). CDR3 sequence: CASSLRGVGANVLTF. The CDR3 region has the DNA TGTGCCAGCAGCTTAAGGGGTGTTGGGGCCAACGTCCTGACTTTC.